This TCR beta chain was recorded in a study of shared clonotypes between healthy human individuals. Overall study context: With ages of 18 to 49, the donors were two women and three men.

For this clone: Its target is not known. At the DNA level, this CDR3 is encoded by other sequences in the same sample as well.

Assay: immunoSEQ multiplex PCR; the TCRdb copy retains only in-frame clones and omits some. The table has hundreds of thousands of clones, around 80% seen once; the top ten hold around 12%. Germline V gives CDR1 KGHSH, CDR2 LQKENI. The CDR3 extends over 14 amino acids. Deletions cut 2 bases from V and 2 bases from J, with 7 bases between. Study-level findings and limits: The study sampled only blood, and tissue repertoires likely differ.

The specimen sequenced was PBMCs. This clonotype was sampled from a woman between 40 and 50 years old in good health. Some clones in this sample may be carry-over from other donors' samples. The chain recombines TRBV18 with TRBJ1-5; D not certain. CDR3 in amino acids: CASSPGIGNQPQHF. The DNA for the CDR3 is TGTGCCAGCTCACCAGGGATTGGCAATCAGCCCCAGCATTTT.